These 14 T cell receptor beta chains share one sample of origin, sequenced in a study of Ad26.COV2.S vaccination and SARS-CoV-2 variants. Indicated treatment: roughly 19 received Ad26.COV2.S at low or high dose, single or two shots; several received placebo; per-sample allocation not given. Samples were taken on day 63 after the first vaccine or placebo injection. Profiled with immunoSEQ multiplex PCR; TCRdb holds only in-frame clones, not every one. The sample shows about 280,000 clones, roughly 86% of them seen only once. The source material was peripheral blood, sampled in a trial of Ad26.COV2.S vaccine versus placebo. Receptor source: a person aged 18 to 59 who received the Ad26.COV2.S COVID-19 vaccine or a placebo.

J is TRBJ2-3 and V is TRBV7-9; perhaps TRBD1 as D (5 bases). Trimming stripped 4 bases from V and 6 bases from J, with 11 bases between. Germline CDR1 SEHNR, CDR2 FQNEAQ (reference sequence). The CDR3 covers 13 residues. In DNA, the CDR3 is TGTGCCAGCAGCTCATGGCCAGGGGATACGCAGTATTTT. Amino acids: CASSSWPGDTQYF.

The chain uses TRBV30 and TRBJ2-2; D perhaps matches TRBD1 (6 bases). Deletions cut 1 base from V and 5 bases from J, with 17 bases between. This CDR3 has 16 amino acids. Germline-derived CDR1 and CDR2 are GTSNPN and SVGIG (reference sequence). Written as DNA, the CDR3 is TGTGCCTGGAGTGGGCCAGGGGCCGGGGAAACCGGGGAGCTGTTTTTT. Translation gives CAWSGPGAGETGELFF.

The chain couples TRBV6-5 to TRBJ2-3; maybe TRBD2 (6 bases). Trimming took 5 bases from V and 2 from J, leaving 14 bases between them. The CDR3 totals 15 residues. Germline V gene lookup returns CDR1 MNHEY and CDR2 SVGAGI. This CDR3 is CASSLPLAATDTQYF. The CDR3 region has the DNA TGTGCCAGCAGTCTACCCTTAGCGGCCACAGATACGCAGTATTTT.

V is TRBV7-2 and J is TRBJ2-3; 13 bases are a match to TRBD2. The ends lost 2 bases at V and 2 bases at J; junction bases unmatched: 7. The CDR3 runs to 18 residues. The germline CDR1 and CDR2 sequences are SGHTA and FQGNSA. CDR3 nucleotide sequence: TGTGCCAGCAGCTTACAAAGACTAGCGGGAGGCATCACAGATACGCAGTATTTT. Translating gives CASSLQRLAGGITDTQYF. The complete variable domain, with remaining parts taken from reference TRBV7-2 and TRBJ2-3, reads GAGVSQSPSNKVTEKGKDVELRCDPISGHTALYWYRQSLGQGLEFLIYFQGNSAPDKSGLPSDRFSAERTGGSVSTLTIQRTQQEDSAVYLCASSLQRLAGGITDTQYFGPGTRLTVL.

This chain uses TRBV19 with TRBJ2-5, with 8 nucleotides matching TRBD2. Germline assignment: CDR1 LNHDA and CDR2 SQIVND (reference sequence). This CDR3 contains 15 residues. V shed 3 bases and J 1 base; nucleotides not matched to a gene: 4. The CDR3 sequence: CASSMAGGSQETQYF. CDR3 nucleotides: TGTGCCAGTAGTATGGCGGGAGGTAGCCAAGAGACCCAGTACTTC.

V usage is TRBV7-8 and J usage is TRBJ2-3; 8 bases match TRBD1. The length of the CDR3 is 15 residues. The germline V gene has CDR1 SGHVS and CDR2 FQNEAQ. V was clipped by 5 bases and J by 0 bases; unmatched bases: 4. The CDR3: CASSQRQGSTDTQYF. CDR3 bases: TGTGCCAGCAGCCAACGACAGGGGAGCACAGATACGCAGTATTTT.

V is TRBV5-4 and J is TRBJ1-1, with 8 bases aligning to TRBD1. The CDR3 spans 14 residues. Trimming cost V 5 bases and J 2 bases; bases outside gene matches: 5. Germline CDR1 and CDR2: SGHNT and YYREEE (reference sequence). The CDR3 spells CASSADRANTEAFF. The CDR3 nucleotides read TGTGCCAGCAGTGCGGACAGGGCAAACACTGAAGCTTTCTTT. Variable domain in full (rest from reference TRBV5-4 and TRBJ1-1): ETGVTQSPTHLIKTRGQQVTLRCSSQSGHNTVSWYQQALGQGPQFIFQYYREEENGRGNFPPRFSGLQFPNYSSELNVNALELDDSALYLCASSADRANTEAFFGQGTRLTVV.

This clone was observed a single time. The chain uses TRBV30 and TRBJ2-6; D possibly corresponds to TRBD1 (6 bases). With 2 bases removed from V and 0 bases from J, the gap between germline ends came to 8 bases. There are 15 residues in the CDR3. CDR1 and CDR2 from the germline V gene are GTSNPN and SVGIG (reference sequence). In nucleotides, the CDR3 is TGTGCCTGGAGTATCAGGGGCTCTGGGGCCAACGTCCTGACTTTC. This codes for CAWSIRGSGANVLTF.

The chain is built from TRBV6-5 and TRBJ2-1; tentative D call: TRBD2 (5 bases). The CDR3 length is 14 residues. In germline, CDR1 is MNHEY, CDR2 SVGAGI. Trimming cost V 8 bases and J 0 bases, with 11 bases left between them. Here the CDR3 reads CASAGDSSYNEQFF. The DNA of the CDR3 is TGTGCCAGCGCCGGGGATAGCTCCTACAATGAGCAGTTCTTC.

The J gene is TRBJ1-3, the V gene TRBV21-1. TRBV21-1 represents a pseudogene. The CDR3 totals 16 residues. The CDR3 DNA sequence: TGTGCCAGCAGCAAAGAGCGAAGAGAGAGAGGAAACACCATATATTTT. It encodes CASSKERRERGNTIYF.

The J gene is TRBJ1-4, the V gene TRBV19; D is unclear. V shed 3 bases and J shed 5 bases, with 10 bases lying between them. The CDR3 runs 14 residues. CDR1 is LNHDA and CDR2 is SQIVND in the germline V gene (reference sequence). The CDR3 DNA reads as TGTGCCAGTAGTATGGGCAGCACGAATGAAAAACTGTTTTTT. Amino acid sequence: CASSMGSTNEKLFF.

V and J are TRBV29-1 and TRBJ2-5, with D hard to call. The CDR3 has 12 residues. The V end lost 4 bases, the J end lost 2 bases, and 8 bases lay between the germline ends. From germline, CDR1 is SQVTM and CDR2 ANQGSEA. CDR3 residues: CSVGFTQETQYF. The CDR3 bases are TGCAGCGTTGGGTTTACACAAGAGACCCAGTACTTC.

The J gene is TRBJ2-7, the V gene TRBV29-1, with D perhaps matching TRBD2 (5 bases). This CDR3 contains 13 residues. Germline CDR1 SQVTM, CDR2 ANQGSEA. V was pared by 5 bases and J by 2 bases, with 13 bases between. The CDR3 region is CSVLTGVPYEQYF. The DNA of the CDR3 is TGCAGCGTTTTGACCGGGGTTCCCTACGAGCAGTACTTC.

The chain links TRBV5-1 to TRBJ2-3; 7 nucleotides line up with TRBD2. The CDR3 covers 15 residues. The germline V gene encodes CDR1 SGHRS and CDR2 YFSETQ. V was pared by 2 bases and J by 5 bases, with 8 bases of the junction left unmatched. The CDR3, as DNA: TGCGCCAGCAGCTTAACGCGGGAGCCTGGAGATACGCAGTATTTT. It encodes CASSLTREPGDTQYF.